This T cell receptor beta chain was sequenced during a study of blood T cell repertoires in COVID-19. Study-wide context: Acute-phase and convalescent COVID-19 samples originated in the United States, Italy and Spain. T cells, B-cell-depleted T cells, or PBMCs supplied cDNA or gDNA.

The germline CDR1 and CDR2 sequences are SGHRS and YFSETQ. CDR3 length: 15 amino acids. V lost 2 bases to trimming and J lost 5 bases; unmatched junction nucleotides: 7. In the authors' methods: Amplification with reference gene primers provided the estimates of nucleated cell counts. Some clones are missing from TCRdb's copy, which holds only in-frame ones; the method was immunoSEQ multiplex PCR. D and trimming were read from the DNA, whereas the V and J calls and clone size are those reported in that table. The sample lists about 190,000 clones; just under 90% were seen once. Sequencing was done on a sample of peripheral blood. The chain links TRBV5-1 to TRBJ1-2; the match to TRBD1 covers 9 bases. The receptor's source is a woman aged 18-30 years who had recovered from COVID-19. In DNA form, the CDR3 reads TGCGCCAGCAGCTTTTCCGACAGGGGGTTATATGGCTACACCTTC. Protein product: CASSFSDRGLYGYTF.